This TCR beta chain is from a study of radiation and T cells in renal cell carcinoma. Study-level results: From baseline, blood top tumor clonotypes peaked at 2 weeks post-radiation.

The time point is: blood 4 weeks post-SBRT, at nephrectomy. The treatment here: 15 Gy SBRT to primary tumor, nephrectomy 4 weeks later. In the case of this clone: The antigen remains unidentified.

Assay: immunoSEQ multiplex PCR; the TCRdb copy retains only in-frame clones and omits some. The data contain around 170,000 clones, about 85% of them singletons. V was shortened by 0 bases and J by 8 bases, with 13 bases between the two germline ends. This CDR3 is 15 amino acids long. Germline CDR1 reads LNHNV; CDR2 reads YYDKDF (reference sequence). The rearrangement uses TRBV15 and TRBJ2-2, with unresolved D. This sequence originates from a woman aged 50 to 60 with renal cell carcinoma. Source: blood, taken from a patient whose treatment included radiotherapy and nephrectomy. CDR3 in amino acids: CATSRDKNLRGELFF. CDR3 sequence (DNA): TGTGCCACCAGCAGAGATAAAAACCTTCGGGGGGAGCTGTTTTTT.